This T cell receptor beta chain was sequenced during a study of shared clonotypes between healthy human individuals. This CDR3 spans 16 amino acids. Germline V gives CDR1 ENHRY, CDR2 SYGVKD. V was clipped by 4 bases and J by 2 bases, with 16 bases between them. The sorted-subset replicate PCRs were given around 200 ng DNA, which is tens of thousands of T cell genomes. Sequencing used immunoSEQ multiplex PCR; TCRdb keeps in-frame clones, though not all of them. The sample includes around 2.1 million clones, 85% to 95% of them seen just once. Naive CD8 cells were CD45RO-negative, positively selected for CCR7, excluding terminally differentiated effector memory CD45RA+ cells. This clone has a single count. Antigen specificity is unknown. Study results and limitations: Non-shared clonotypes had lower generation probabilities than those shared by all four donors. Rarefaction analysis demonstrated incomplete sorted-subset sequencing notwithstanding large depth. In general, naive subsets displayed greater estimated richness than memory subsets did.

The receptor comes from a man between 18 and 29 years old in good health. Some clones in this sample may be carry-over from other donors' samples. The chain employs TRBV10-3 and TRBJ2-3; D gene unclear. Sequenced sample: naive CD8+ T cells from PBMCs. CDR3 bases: TGTGCCATCAGTGGGCCTCGAGATACACTCACAGATACGCAGTATTTT. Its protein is CAISGPRDTLTDTQYF.